This is a list of T cell receptor beta chains from one sample in a study of identical twins. TCRdb processed the 5' RACE reads anew with MiXCR; each CDR3 protein has one entry. Of some 500,000 distinct CDR3 sequences listed, 14% are singletons. The same data also went into a second study, on yellow fever vaccine responses in identical twins.

Material for sequencing was CD4+ T cells sorted from blood. The receptors were gathered from a young woman in good health. Both conserved end residues are part of each CDR3. The order of the fields is D gene, V gene, clone size, J gene, CDR3 DNA, CDR3 protein. The D gene is left open where the match is weak. Clone size appears in some rows only: once, few, many, or a class for an expanded clone.

.,TRBV9,few,TRBJ2-7,TGTGCCAGCAGCCCCCAGGCGGGGCCCTACGAGCAGTACTTC,CASSPQAGPYEQYF
TRBD2,TRBV12-3/TRBV12-4,.,TRBJ2-1,TGTGCCAGCAGTTCACAAACGGGACTAGCGGGAGGGTATGAGCAGTTCTTC,CASSSQTGLAGGYEQFF
.,TRBV14,.,TRBJ1-1,TGTGCCAGCAGCCAATTCAGGGACACTGAAGCTTTCTTT,CASSQFRDTEAFF
TRBD1,TRBV2,.,TRBJ1-1,TGTGCCAGCCTCGGGACAGAGAACACTGAAGCTTTCTTT,CASLGTENTEAFF
TRBD1,TRBV10-3,.,TRBJ2-7,TGTGCCATCAGTACCCAGATGCAGGGGGCCTACGAGCAGTACTTC,CAISTQMQGAYEQYF
TRBD2,TRBV28,.,TRBJ2-7,TGTGCCAGCCGAAGTAGCGGGAGGCTCCGGGAGCAGTACTTC,CASRSSGRLREQYF
TRBD2,TRBV6-2/TRBV6-3,.,TRBJ2-2,TGTGCCAGCAGCTCCGGGACTAGAATGGGGAACACCGGGGAGCTGTTTTTT,CASSSGTRMGNTGELFF
TRBD2,TRBV20-1,few,TRBJ2-7,TGCAGTGCTAGAGATCCCCTTCGCACTAGCGGCTACGAGCAGTACTTC,CSARDPLRTSGYEQYF
.,TRBV3-1,few,TRBJ2-3,TGTGCCAGCAGCCAACGAGTTAGGCGGGGCTGGGCCACAGATACGCAGTATTTT,CASSQRVRRGWATDTQYF
.,TRBV11-3,few,TRBJ2-1,TGTGCCAGCAGTTGGCGGTCCTACAATGAGCAGTTCTTC,CASSWRSYNEQFF
.,TRBV18,.,TRBJ2-3,TGTGCCAGCTCAAACCTACAGGGTTCCACAGATACGCAGTATTTT,CASSNLQGSTDTQYF
.,TRBV7-9,.,TRBJ1-1,TGTGCCAGCAGCCCACCGAGAGCGTACGGCGCTGAAGCTTTCTTT,CASSPPRAYGAEAFF
TRBD2,TRBV7-9,few,TRBJ2-1,TGTGCCAGCAGCCCCCCGGGACTAGCGGGGGGCCTTCAGTTCTTC,CASSPPGLAGGLQFF
TRBD2,TRBV7-2,few,TRBJ2-3,TGTGCCAGCAGCCTGGCTAGCGGCGGGGCAGATACGCAGTATTTT,CASSLASGGADTQYF
.,TRBV20-1,many,TRBJ2-4,TGCAGTGCCTATTGGGACGGCAAAAACATTCAGTACTTC,CSAYWDGKNIQYF
.,TRBV14,few,TRBJ2-3,TGTGCCAGCAGCCAAGGGACAATAACCACAGATACGCAGTATTTT,CASSQGTITTDTQYF
TRBD2,TRBV4-1,few,TRBJ2-1,TGCGCCAGCAGCCAACCTACTAGCGGGAGGTGGTATGAGCAGTTCTTC,CASSQPTSGRWYEQFF
.,TRBV7-2,.,TRBJ1-1,TGTGCCAGCAGCTTAGGGAACACAGGGTACACTGAAGCTTTCTTT,CASSLGNTGYTEAFF
TRBD2,TRBV7-9,.,TRBJ2-3,TGTGCCAGCACCCGACTAGCGGGACACACAGATACGCAGTATTTT,CASTRLAGHTDTQYF
TRBD1,TRBV29-1,few,TRBJ1-2,TGCAGCGTGGGACAGGGAGTGTTTAACTATGGCTACACCTTC,CSVGQGVFNYGYTF
.,TRBV7-3,.,TRBJ2-2,TGTGCCAGCAGTCCTACTCCGAGCACCGGGGAGCTGTTTTTT,CASSPTPSTGELFF
.,TRBV12-3/TRBV12-4,.,TRBJ1-1,TGTGCCAGCACCGAAAGCGGGACCGTTGAAGCTTTCTTT,CASTESGTVEAFF
TRBD1,TRBV15,many,TRBJ2-7,TGTGCCACCAGCAGTAGGGACAGCCTCTCCTACGAGCAGTACTTC,CATSSRDSLSYEQYF
.,TRBV5-1,many,TRBJ2-5,TGCGCCAGCAGCTTGGGTCAGGGATCAGAGACCCAGTACTTC,CASSLGQGSETQYF
TRBD1,TRBV7-2,few,TRBJ2-2,TGTGCCAGCAGCCTATGGACAGGGGGAATCACCGGGGAGCTGTTTTTT,CASSLWTGGITGELFF
.,TRBV30,.,TRBJ1-2,TGTGCCTGGAGTGTAGGAGTCTATGGCTACACCTTC,CAWSVGVYGYTF